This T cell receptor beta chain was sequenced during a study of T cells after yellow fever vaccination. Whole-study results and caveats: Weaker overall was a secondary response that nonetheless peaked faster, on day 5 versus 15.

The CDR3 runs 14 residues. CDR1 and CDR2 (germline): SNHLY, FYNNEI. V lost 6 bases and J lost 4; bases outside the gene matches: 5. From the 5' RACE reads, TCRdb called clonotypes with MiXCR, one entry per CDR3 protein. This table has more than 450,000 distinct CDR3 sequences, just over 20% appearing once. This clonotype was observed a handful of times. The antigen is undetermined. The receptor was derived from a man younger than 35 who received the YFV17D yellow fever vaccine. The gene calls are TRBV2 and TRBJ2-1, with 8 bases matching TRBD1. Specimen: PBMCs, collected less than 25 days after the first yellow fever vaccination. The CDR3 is CASRDRDPYNEQFF. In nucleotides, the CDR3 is TGTGCCAGCAGGGACAGGGACCCGTACAATGAGCAGTTCTTC.